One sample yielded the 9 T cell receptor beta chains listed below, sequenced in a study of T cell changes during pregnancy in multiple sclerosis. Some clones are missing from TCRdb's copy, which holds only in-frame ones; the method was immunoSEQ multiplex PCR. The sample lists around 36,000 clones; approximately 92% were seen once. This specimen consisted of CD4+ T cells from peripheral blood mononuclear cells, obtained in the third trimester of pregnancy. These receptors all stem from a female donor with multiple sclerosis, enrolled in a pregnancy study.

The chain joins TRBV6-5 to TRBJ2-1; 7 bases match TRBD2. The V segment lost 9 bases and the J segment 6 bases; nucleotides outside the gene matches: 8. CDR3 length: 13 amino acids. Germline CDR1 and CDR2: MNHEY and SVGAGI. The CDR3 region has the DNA TGTGCCAGTTTCGAGCGGGGCCGCAATGAGCAGTTCTTC. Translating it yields CASFERGRNEQFF.

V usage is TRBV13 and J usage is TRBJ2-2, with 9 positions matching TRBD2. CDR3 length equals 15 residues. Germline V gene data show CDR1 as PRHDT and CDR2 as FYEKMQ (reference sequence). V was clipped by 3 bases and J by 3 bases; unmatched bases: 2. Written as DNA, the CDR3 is TGTGCCAGCAGCTTGGGCGGGAGGGACACCGGGGAGCTGTTTTTT. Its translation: CASSLGGRDTGELFF.

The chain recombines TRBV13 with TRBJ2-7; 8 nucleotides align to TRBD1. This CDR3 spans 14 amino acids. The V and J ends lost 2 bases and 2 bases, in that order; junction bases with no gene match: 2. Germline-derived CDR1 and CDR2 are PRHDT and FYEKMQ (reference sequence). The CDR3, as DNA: TGTGCCAGCAGCTTATACAGGGGGACCTACGAGCAGTACTTC. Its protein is CASSLYRGTYEQYF.

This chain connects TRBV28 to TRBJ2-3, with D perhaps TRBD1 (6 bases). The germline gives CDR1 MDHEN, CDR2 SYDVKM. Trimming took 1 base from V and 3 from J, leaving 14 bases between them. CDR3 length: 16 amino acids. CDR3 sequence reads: CASSLLAGVRTDTQYF. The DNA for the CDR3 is TGTGCCAGCAGTTTATTGGCAGGGGTTCGGACAGATACGCAGTATTTT.

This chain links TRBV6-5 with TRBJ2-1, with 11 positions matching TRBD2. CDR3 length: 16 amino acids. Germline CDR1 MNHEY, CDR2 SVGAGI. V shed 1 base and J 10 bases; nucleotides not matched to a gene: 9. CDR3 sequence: CASSYWVAGGGREQFF. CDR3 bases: TGTGCCAGCAGTTACTGGGTAGCGGGGGGGGGCCGCGAGCAGTTCTTC.

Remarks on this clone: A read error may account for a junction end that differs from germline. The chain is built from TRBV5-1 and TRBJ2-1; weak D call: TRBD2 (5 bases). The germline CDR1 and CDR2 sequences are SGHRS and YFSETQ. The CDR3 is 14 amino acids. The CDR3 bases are TGCGCCAGCACCTTGGAGCGGCCCTACAATGAGCAGTTCTTC. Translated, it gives CASTLERPYNEQFF.

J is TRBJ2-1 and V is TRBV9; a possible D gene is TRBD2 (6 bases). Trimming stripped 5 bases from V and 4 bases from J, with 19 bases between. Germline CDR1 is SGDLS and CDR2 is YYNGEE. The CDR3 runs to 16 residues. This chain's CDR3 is CASRELGGGNYNEQFF. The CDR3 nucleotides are TGTGCCAGCAGGGAGTTGGGGGGTGGGAATTACAATGAGCAGTTCTTC.

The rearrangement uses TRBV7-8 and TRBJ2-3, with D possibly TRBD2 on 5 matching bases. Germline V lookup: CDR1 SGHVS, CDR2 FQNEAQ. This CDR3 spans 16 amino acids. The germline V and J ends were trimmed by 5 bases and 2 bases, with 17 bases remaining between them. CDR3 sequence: CASSGSRRGPTDTQYF. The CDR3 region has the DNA TGTGCCAGCAGCGGATCTAGACGGGGTCCCACAGATACGCAGTATTTT. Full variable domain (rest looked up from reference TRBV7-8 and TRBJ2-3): GAGVSQSPRYKVAKRGQDVALRCDPISGHVSLFWYQQALGQGPEFLTYFQNEAQLDKSGLPSDRFFAERPEGSVSTLKIQRTQQEDSAVYLCASSGSRRGPTDTQYFGPGTRLTVL.

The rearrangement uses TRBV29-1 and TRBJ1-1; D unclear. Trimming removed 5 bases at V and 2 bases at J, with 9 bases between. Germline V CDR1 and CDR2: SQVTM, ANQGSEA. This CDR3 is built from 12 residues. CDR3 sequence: CSVRTVNTEAFF. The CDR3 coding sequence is TGCAGCGTTAGAACGGTCAACACTGAAGCTTTCTTT.